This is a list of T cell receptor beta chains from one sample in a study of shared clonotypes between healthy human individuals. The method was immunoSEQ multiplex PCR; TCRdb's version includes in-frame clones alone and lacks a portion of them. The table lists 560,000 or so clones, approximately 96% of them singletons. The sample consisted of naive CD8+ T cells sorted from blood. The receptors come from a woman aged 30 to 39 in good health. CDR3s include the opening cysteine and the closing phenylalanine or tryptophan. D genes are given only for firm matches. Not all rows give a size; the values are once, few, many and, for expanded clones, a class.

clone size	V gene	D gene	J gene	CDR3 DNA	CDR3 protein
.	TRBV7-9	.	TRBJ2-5	TGTGCCAGCAGCGCCCAGGGTTTACGGGACCAGTACTTC	CASSAQGLRDQYF
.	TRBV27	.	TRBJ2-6	TGTGCCAGCAGTTTACTACTTGGCTCTGGGGCCAACGTCCTGACTTTC	CASSLLLGSGANVLTF
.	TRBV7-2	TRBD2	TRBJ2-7	TGTGCCAGCAGCGGCGGACTAGCGGTTTCCTCCTACGAGCAGTACTTC	CASSGGLAVSSYEQYF
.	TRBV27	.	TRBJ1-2	TGTGCCAGCAGTCCGTCAGGGTATGGCTACACCTTC	CASSPSGYGYTF
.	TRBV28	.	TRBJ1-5	TGTGCCAGCAGTTTATGGGCAGGGGCCCATCAGCCCCAGCATTTT	CASSLWAGAHQPQHF
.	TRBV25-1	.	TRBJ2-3	TGTGCCAGCAGTGAATTTGGGGGTCAAAACACAGATACGCAGTATTTT	CASSEFGGQNTDTQYF
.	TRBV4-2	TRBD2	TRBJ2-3	TGTGCCAGCAGCCAAGAACTAGCGGATCTCACAGATACGCAGTATTTT	CASSQELADLTDTQYF
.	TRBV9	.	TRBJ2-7	TGTGCCAGCAGCGTAAGCGACGCCTCCTACGAGCAGTACTTC	CASSVSDASYEQYF
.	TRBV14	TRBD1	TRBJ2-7	TGTGCCAGCAGTCCCGGGACAGGGGGCTTCTACGAGCAGTACTTC	CASSPGTGGFYEQYF
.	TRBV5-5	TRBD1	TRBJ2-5	TGTGCCAGCAGCTTGAGGACAGGGAGGAAGACCCAGTACTTC	CASSLRTGRKTQYF
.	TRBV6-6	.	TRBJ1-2	TGTGCCAGCACCGGGGCCGATAACTATGGCTACACCTTC	CASTGADNYGYTF
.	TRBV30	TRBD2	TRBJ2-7	TGTGCCTGGAGGGAAGCGGGAGGGGATTACGAGCAGTACTTC	CAWREAGGDYEQYF
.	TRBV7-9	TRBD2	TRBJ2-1	TGTGCCAGCAGTCTGAGTGGGTGGCTAGCGGAAAGTTATAATGAGCAGTTCTTC	CASSLSGWLAESYNEQFF
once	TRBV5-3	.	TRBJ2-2	TGTGCCAGAAGCTTTGACCACCACCCCAACACCGGGGAGCTGTTTTTT	CARSFDHHPNTGELFF
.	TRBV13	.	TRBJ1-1	TGTGCCAGCAGCTTAGTTCGGCAGAACACTGAAGCTTTCTTT	CASSLVRQNTEAFF
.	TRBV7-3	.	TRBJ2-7	TGTGCCAGCAGCTTAAGTCCGTCCGGCGAGCAGTACTTC	CASSLSPSGEQYF
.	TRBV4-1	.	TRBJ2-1	TGCGCCAGCAGCCAAGCTCGAGTGAATGAGCAGTTCTTC	CASSQARVNEQFF
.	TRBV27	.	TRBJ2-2	TGTGCCAGCAGGGCCGTCACCGGGGAGCTGTTTTTT	CASRAVTGELFF
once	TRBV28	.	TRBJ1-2	TGTGCCAGCACTCAGGGGAACTATGGCTACACCTTC	CASTQGNYGYTF
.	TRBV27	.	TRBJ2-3	TGTGCCAGCAGTTTAGTCCAGGGGACAGATACGCAGTATTTT	CASSLVQGTDTQYF
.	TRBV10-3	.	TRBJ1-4	TGTGCCATCTCGGCGGCCGGCGAAGCAACTAATGAAAAACTGTTTTTT	CAISAAGEATNEKLFF
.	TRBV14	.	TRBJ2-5	TGTGCCAGCAGCCAACCTATCGGCGGACTACAAGAGACCCAGTACTTC	CASSQPIGGLQETQYF
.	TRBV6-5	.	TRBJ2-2	TGTGCCAGCAGTTATGGGGGCGGGGAGCTGTTTTTT	CASSYGGGELFF
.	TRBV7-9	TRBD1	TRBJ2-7	TGTGCCAGCAGCTCCCGGACAGGGGACTACGAGCAGTACTTC	CASSSRTGDYEQYF
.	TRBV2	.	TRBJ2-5	TGTGCCAGCAGTCCGCCGGGACACCAAGAGACCCAGTACTTC	CASSPPGHQETQYF
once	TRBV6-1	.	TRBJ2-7	TGTGCCAGCTGCATACAGGTGAGCTCCTACGAGCAGTACTTC	CASCIQVSSYEQYF
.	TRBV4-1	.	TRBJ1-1	TGCGCCAGCAGCCAAGCTACTGAAGCTTTCTTT	CASSQATEAFF
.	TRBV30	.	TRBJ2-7	TGTGCCTGGAGTGTACTTGGCTACGAGCAGTACTTC	CAWSVLGYEQYF
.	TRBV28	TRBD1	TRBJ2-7	TGTGCCAGCAGTTTCAATCCATCCGGGACAGGGCCTTCCTACGAGCAGTACTTC	CASSFNPSGTGPSYEQYF
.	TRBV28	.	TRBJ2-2	TGTGCCAGCAGTTACCTTTCGAATCCTGAGTTACGGGGCACCGGGGAGCTGTTTTTT	CASSYLSNPELRGTGELFF
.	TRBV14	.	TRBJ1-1	TGTGCCAGCAGCCAAGGGTTAGGGGTACGTTTCACTGAAGCTTTCTTT	CASSQGLGVRFTEAFF
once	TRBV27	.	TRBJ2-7	TGTGCCAGCAGTACGCCGCCGGGGTGGGAGCAGTACTTC	CASSTPPGWEQYF
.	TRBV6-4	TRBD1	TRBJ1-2	TGTGCCAGCAGTGATAAGGGAACAGGGGATGGCTACACCTTC	CASSDKGTGDGYTF
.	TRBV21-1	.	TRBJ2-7	TGTGCCAGCAGCGAAGGGACACAAAACAGGGACTGGGAGCAGTACTTC	CASSEGTQNRDWEQYF
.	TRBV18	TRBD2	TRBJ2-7	TGTGCCAGCTCGGCGTCGCGCGGGAGTTTGCCCTACGAGCAGTACTTC	CASSASRGSLPYEQYF
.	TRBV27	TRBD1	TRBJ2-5	TGTGCCAGCAGTTTTGGACAGGGAGGAGAGACCCAGTACTTC	CASSFGQGGETQYF
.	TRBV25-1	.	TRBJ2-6	TGTGCCAGCGCCTCTGGGGCCAACGTCCTGACTTTC	CASASGANVLTF
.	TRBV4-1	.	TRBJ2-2	TGCGCCAGCAGCCAAGCGGGGCGGAGAACCGGGGAGCTGTTTTTT	CASSQAGRRTGELFF
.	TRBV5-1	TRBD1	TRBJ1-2	TGCGCCAGCAGCCCGAGGACAGGGGAGGACTTC	CASSPRTGEDF
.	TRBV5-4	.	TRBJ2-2	TGTGCCAGCAGCTTGGGTAACACGGTCGGGGAGCTGTTTTTT	CASSLGNTVGELFF
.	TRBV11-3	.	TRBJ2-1	TGTGCCAGCAGCCAAGGGGCAGGGTCTGAGCAGTTCTTC	CASSQGAGSEQFF